This TCR beta chain is from a study of technical replicates of blood from a few donors (dated by TCRdb to the late 2010s). The CDR3 sequence holds 15 residues, the cysteine and phenylalanine included. The sequence is cut down to CDR3 DNA, 45 bases in frame from base 1. The germline V gene specifies SGHVS as CDR1 and FNYEAQ as CDR2. V is cut by 5 bases and J by 4 bases, and the space between the germline ends is 15 bases. The protocol used for the library was the immunoSEQ multiplex PCR assay. TCRdb stores this immuneACCESS table with in-frame sequences only. Part of the clones is absent; in the studies checked, under half of the shortfall reflects unresolved V genes, and no reason is known for the rest. Counted in this sample were around 80,000 clones; 93% of them appeared once. Of the sample, 0.24% falls within the top ten clones. Comments on this clone: Its antigen specificity is not known. No qualities accompany the bases; no much larger clone lies one base away.

This clonotype originated in a human donor in good health. Sequenced sample: T cells isolated from PBMCs. Rearrangement joined TRBV7-6 to TRBJ1-3; D gene: possibly TRBD1, on 6 matching bases. CDR3 region: CASSAVGATGNTIYF. The nucleotide sequence is TGTGCCAGCAGCGCAGTGGGGGCGACCGGAAACACCATATATTTT.